Below, one T cell receptor beta chain is given with its context. It lacks a known antigen. One base away there is no much larger clone; base qualities are not given. The library came from the immunoSEQ multiplex PCR assay. For the multiplex PCR, a mixture combining 60 forward primers for TCR Vbeta segments and 13 reverse primers for TCR Jbeta segments was used. Amplification of the CDR3 region of rearranged TCR beta genes was performed with a multiplex PCR assay on genomic DNA. On the Illumina HiSeq System, the amplified TCR beta libraries were sequenced as 87-base-pair reads. From the authors' description of their analysis: Across the roughly 700 repertoires, a later analysis counted 80 million or so unique TCR beta chains, roughly 11 million of which were shared by at least two donors. Raw reads were error-corrected and collapsed into unique sequences with a nearest-neighbor algorithm that merged closely related sequences to remove PCR and sequencing errors. V, D and J gene segments were assigned by aligning CDR3 sequences to IMGT reference sequences. For a sequence to be retained, a match of at least six nucleotides to both a V gene segment and a J gene segment was required. Rearrangements were called productive when the CDR3 lacked stop codons and stayed in frame with V and J; all others were non-productive. Following IMGT convention, CDR3 was defined as the stretch from the second conserved V-encoded cysteine up to the conserved J-encoded phenylalanine. Sequences without an unambiguous match to a single V gene segment were excluded from the earlier analysis of about 600 of the donors. An earlier analysis of a few hundred of the donors classified V segments as functional when productive rearrangements were above 56.7% and as segregating when the standard deviation between donors was above 5%. To diagnose cytomegalovirus status from the catalog of TCR beta chain sequences, a statistical classification framework was built. In a later analysis, V and J genes were assigned by comparing TCR nucleotide sequences against IMGT/GENE-DB human TR gene sequences. The TCRdist pipeline was used in a later analysis to assign CDR3 sequences and most-parsimonious VDJ recombination scenarios. A later analysis defined each TCR beta chain by its CDR3 amino acid sequence plus V-gene family, and excluded reads lacking a unique V-gene family. A later analysis removed 500 to 600 highly shared, low-generation-probability nucleotide sequences to deal with suspected cross-contamination and a sequencing artifact. In a later analysis, a clonal expansion index was calculated for each public chain from normalized within-repertoire ranks of inferred template counts. A later analysis computed generation probabilities with a VDJ recombination model fitted to out-of-frame rearrangements, and checked the results against IGoR. In a later analysis, hypergeometric tests were used to score TCR-TCR, TCR-HLA and TCR-CMV co-occurrence, with a repertoire-size bias correction applied to TCR pairs. False discovery rates were estimated in a later analysis by permuting HLA or CMV assignments 20 times. In a later analysis, co-occurring TCRs were grouped using DBSCAN, and TCRdist sequence similarity was added for clustering within HLA-allele-positive subsets. Co-occurrence clustering excluded repertoires with fewer than 30,000 or more than 120,000 public chains, plus five with anomalous nucleotide sharing. Sourced from immuneACCESS, this table was stored by TCRdb with only in-frame sequences that have V and J called. A share of the clones is absent; for the studies checked, an unresolved V gene accounts for under half, and the remainder has no known explanation. V, J and clone size were drawn from that table, and D and trimming were deduced from the DNA. Present in this sample are 130,000 or so clones, over 70% of which were seen just once. The ten biggest clones cover less than 2.5% of the sample.

Cut back by 7 bases and 4 bases, the V and J ends lie 23 bases apart. The CDR3 has 16 amino acids, counting the end cysteine and phenylalanine. The kept DNA is CDR3 alone, 48 bases in frame from the first base. Looking up the germline V gene yields CDR1 MGHDK and CDR2 SYGVNS. In total, fewer than 750 healthy bone marrow donors made up the cohort. At the time of sampling, all cohort members were nominally healthy, though unrecorded immune exposures were likely present. The donor tested CMV seropositive, placing the donor among the roughly 300 seropositive members of the cohort. Each donor provided a peripheral blood sample, and peripheral blood mononuclear cells were used for TCR beta sequencing. The Qiagen DNeasy Blood Extraction Kit was used to extract genomic DNA from the blood cell samples. The sample is drawn from a study of cytomegalovirus exposure and HLA in healthy donors (dated by TCRdb to 2016 to 2017). A note on the overall study: According to an earlier analysis of around 600 of the donors, 150 million to 200 million T cells yielded 95 million to 140 million unique TCR beta sequences and 276 Gb of sequence data. Every discovery cohort repertoire had been produced on one sequencing platform. A later analysis re-analyzed previously published TCR beta repertoires from 666 donors and added high-resolution HLA genotyping to study TCR occurrence patterns. The study profiled the T cell repertoires of fewer than 850 subjects by immunosequencing and related them to cytomegalovirus serostatus. A later genetic analysis used genome-wide SNP genotypes for about 60% of the roughly 700 donors, treating that subset as a discovery cohort. Roughly 5 DR-DQ haplotypes were handled as single units for association and clustering, since linkage in the cohort was strong. An earlier analysis of some 600 of the donors applied high-throughput TCR beta sequencing to assess whether each TCR beta V gene segment acted as functional or pseudogenic. Both class I and class II loci were covered by HLA typing, at four-digit resolution. In the later analysis, no new phenotypic data were used to find candidate immune exposures; instead, reliance was placed on TCR beta sequences and their occurrence across donors. Across 300 to 400 genotyped donors of the cohort, an average of roughly 200,000 unique TCR beta nucleotide sequences per donor were sequenced, and approximately 17% of those sequences were non-productive. To predict cytomegalovirus infection status, the study combined high-throughput TCR immunosequencing, statistical association of individual TCRs with disease status, and machine learning. The number of donors typed differed by locus, with roughly 629-640 for A, B, C, DRB1 and DQB1, about 500 for DQA1, over 600 for DPA1, and around 430 for DPB1. The aim of the study was to test whether cataloging public T cell receptors could identify signatures of past pathogen exposure. The genetic ancestry cluster associated with self-reported Caucasian donors included over 80% of the roughly 400 genotyped donors. Along with the roughly 670-subject first cohort, a separate validation cohort of 120 different subjects was used. Roughly 300 gigabases of sequencing data and 70 million to 100 million unique TCR sequences were included in an early release covering 550 to 800 HLA-typed donors. Donor age, sex, ethnicity and CMV serostatus were compiled alongside the repertoire data. Points the paper makes about the study in general: Several of the top co-occurrence clusters appeared to be linked to parvovirus B19, influenza, CMV and Epstein-Barr virus, according to a later analysis. Because HLA typing was unavailable for some donors at each locus, only the typed subset was used in association tests. Across donors, most TCR sequences were observed very rarely, whereas some public TCRs were present in many individuals. Cytomegalovirus status was reported to be diagnosed by the classifier with high specificity and sensitivity in both the original and validation cohorts. Three of the identified cytomegalovirus-associated TCR beta chains were confirmed in vitro to be specific for cytomegalovirus antigens. A later analysis associated 16,951 TCR beta sequences with specific HLA alleles at a false discovery rate of 0.05. For the cohort, immune exposure information was limited to CMV serostatus. Linkage disequilibrium might explain the correlated functional status among segregating V segments, but an unknown experimental factor could not be excluded. In this cohort, only TCR beta chains were sequenced, and detectable features were limited by the absence of alpha or paired-chain data. Compared with the approximately 670-donor mean, donors in an Asian-associated ancestry cluster had fewer N-insertions in productive TCRs, according to a later genetic analysis. Approximately 16 rarely observed V segments, including chromosome 9 orphons, were excluded from the earlier analysis of some 590 of the donors because counts were too low. In a later analysis, HLA-associated TCR beta chains showed more clonal expansion and lower generation probabilities than non-associated chains that were equally common. An association between a missense DCLRE1C variant and V-gene and J-gene trimming of TCR beta chains was found in a later genetic analysis and replicated in an independent cohort. The study gave a list of around 170 TCR beta chains associated with cytomegalovirus. In a later analysis, the rate of TCR association differed among HLA loci, with DRB1 alleles having the most associated TCRs and HLA-C alleles having the fewest. A further reported finding was that TCR beta sequences accurately predicted the HLA-A and HLA-B alleles for most subjects in the first cohort. Roughly uniform sequencing depth across donors was assumed in presence/absence analyses, although this assumption may not hold. According to a later analysis, most CMV-associated TCR beta chains appeared to be HLA-restricted, and the HLA associations seemed to be driven largely by CMV exposure. Assigning TCR associations to individual alleles was difficult when HLA alleles, especially DR and DQ, strongly co-occurred. Some IMGT-functional V segments, including TRBV6-2 and TRBV6-3, could not be told apart with the 87-base-pair reads, so those segments were excluded. A group of highly shared sequence variants was considered likely to be a technical artifact of the sequencing pipeline. The authors suggested that the approach could potentially be generalized to other disease states and immunological phenotypes. Broadly in line with IMGT annotations, most TCR beta V segments showed up in productive rearrangements about 90% or about 30% of the time in an earlier analysis of approximately 600 of the donors.

The chain is encoded by TRBV25-1 joined to TRBJ2-7, and TRBD2 may be the D gene, going by 7 matching bases. The clonotype originates from a woman aged 40 to 50 in good health and CMV-seropositive. The material sequenced was PBMCs. This receptor has the CDR3 CASTGGRGRVCYEQYF. The sequence in DNA is TGTGCCAGCACCGGGGGGAGGGGGAGGGTTTGTTACGAGCAGTACTTC.